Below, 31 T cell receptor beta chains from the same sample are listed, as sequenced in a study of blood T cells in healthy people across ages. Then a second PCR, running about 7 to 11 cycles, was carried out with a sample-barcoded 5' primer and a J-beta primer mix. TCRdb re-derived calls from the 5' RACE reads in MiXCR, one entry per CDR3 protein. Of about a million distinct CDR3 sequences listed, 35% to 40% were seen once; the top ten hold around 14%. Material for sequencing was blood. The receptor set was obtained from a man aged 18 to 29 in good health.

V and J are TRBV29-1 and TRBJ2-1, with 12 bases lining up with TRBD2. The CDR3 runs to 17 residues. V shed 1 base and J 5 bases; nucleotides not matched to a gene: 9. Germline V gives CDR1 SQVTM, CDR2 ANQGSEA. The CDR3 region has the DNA TGCAGCGTTGAAGGGCTAGCGGGAGGGATAGCCCACAATGAGCAGTTCTTC. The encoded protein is CSVEGLAGGIAHNEQFF.

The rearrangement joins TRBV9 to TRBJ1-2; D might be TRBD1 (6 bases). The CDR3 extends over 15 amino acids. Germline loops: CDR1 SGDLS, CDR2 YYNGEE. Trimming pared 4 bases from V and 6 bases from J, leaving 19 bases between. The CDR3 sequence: CASSPRLDRIDGYTF. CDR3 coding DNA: TGTGCCAGCAGCCCACGACTTGACAGGATCGATGGCTACACCTTC. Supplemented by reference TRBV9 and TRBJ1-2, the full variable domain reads DSGVTQTPKHLITATGQRVTLRCSPRSGDLSVYWYQQSLDQGLQFLIQYYNGEERAKGNILERFSAQQFPDLHSELNLSSLELGDSALYFCASSPRLDRIDGYTFGSGTRLTVV.

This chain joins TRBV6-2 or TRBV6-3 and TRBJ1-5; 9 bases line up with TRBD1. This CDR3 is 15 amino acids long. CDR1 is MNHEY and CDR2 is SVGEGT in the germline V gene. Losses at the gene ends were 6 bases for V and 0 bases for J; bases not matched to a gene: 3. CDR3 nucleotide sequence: TGTGCCAGCAGGGGGACAGGGTCTAGCAATCAGCCCCAGCATTTT. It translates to CASRGTGSSNQPQHF.

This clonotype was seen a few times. The CDR3 bases are TGCAGTGCTAGAGATTTTGGGACAGCGAGCAATCAGCCCCAGCATTTT. Amino acids: CSARDFGTASNQPQHF. The chain uses TRBV20-1 and TRBJ1-5; 7 bases line up with TRBD1. V gave up 0 bases and J gave up 1 base; unmatched junction bases: 6. This CDR3 spans 16 amino acids. The germline V gene encodes CDR1 DFQATT and CDR2 SNEGSKA (reference sequence).

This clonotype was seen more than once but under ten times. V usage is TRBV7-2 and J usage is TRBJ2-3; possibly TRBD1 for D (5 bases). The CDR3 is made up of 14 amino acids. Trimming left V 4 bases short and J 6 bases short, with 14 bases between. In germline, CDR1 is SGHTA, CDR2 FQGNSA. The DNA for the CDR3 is TGTGCCAGCAGCTCCGACCAGGGTTGGGATACGCAGTATTTT. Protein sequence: CASSSDQGWDTQYF.

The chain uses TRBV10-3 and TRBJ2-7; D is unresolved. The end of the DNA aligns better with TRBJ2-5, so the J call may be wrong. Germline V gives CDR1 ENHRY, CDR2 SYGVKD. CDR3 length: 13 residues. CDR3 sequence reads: CAIGRQDQETQYF. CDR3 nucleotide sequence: TGTGCCATCGGAAGACAAGACCAAGAGACCCAGTACTTC.

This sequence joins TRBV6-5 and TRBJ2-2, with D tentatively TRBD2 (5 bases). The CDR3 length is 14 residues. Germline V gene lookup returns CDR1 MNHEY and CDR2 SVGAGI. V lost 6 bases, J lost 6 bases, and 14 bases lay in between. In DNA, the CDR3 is TGTGCCAGCAGCCTATCGATCGGGGCCGGGGAGCTGTTTTTT. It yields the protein CASSLSIGAGELFF.

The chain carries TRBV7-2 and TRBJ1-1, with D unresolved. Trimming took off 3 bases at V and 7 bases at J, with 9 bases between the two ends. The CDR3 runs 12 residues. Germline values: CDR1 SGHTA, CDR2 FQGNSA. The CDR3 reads CASSLMFNEAFF. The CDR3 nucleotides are TGTGCCAGCAGCTTGATGTTCAATGAAGCTTTCTTT.

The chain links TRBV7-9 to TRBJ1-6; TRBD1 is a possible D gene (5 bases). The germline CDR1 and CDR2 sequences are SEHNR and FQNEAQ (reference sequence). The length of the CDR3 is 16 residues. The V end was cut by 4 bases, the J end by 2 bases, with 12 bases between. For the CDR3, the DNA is TGTGCCAGCAGCTCTCTCGGGGGGACCTATAATTCACCCCTCCACTTT. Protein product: CASSSLGGTYNSPLHF.

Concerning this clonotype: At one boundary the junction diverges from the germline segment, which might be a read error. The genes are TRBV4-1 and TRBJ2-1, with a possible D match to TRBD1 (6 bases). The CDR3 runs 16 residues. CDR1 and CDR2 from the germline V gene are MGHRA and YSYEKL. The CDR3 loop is CSSSSVQGYGGNEQFF. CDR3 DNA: TGCTCCAGCAGTTCTGTACAGGGATATGGGGGCAATGAGCAGTTCTTC.

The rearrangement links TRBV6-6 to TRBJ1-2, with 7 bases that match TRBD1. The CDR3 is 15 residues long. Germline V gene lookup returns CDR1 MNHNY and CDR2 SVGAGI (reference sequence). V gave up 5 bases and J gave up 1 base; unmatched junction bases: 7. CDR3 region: CASSAGTAHNYGYTF. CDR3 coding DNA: TGTGCCAGCAGTGCCGGGACAGCTCATAACTATGGCTACACCTTC.

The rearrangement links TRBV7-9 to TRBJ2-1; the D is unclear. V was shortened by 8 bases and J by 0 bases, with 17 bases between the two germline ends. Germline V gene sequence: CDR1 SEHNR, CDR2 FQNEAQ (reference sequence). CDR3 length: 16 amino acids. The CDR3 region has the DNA TGTGCCAGCTTACAAGAGCCTCTGAGCTCCTACAATGAGCAGTTCTTC. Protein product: CASLQEPLSSYNEQFF.

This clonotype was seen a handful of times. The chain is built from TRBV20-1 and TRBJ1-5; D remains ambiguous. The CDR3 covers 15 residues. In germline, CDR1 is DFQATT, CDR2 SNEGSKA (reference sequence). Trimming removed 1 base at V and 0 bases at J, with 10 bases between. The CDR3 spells CSARVQSHSNQPQHF. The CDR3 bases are TGCAGTGCTAGAGTCCAGAGTCATAGCAATCAGCCCCAGCATTTT.

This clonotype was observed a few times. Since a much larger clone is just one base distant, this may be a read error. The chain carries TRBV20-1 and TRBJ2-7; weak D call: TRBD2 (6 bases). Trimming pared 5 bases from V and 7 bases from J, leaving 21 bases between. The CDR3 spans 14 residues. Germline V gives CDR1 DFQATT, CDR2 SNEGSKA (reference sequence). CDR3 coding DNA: TGCAGTGCTGTCGGACTGGACTACTACAATGAGCAGTACTTC. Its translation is CSAVGLDYYNEQYF.

The CDR3: CASSLEGQGELAKNIQYF. The DNA of the CDR3 is TGTGCCAGCAGCTTGGAAGGACAAGGGGAACTAGCCAAAAACATTCAGTACTTC. The chain employs TRBV11-2 and TRBJ2-4, with D tentatively TRBD1 (5 bases). The CDR3 is 18 residues long. The germline CDR1 and CDR2 sequences are SGHAT and FQNNGV. The V and J ends lost 3 bases and 0 bases respectively, with 18 bases between them.

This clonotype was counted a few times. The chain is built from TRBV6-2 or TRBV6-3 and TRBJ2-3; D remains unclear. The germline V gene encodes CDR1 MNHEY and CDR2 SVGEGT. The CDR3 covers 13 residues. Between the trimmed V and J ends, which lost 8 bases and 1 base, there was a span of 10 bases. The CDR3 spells CASGRLGTDTQYF. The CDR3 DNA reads TGTGCCAGCGGTAGGTTGGGCACAGATACGCAGTATTTT.

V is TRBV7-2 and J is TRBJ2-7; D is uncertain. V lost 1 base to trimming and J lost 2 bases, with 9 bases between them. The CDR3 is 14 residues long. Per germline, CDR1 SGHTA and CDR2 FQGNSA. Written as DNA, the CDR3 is TGTGCCAGCAGCTTAGACGGTGACACCTACGAGCAGTACTTC. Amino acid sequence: CASSLDGDTYEQYF.

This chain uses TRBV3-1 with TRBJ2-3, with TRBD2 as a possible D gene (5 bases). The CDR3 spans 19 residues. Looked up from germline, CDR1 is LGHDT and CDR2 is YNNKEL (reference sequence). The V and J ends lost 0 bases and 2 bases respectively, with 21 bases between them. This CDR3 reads CASSQDLLTTLSPTDTQYF. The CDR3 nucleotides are TGTGCCAGCAGCCAAGATCTCTTGACTACCCTTTCCCCCACAGATACGCAGTATTTT.

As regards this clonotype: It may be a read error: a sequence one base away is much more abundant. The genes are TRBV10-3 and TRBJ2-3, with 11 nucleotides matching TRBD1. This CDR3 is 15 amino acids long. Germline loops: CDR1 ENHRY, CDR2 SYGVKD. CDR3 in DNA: TGTACCATCAGCGAGGACAGGGGGCGGGAAAATACGCAGTATTTT. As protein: CTISEDRGRENTQYF.

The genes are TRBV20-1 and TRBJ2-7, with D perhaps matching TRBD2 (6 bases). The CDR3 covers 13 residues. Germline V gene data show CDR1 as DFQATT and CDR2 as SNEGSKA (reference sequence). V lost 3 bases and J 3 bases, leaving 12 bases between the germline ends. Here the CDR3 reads CSASAGLYYEQYF. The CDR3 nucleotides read TGCAGTGCTAGCGCGGGGTTATACTACGAGCAGTACTTC.

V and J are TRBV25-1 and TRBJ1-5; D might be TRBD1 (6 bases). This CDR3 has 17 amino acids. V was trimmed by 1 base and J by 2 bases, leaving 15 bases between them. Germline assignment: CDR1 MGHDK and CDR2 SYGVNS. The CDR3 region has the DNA TGTGCCAGCAGTGAATTCCGGGGCCCAGGGGGCAATCAGCCCCAGCATTTT. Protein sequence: CASSEFRGPGGNQPQHF.

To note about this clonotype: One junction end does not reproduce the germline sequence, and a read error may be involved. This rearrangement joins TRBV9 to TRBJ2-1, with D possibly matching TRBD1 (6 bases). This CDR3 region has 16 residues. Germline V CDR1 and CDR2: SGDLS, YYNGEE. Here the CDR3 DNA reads TGTGCCAGCAGCAAGGGGAGAGACAGGACCTACAATGGGCAGTTCTTC. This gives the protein CASSKGRDRTYNGQFF.

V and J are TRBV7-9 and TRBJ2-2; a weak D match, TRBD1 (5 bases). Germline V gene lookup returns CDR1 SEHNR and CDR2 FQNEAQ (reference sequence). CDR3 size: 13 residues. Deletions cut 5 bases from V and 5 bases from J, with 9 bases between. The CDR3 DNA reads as TGTGCCAGCAGCCCCAGACAGACCGGGGAGCTGTTTTTT. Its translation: CASSPRQTGELFF.

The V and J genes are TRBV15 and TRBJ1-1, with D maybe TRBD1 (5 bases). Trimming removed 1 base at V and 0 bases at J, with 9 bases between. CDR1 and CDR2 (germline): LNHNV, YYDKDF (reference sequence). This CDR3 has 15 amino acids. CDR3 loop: CATSRAGIVNTEAFF. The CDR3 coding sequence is TGTGCCACCAGCAGAGCAGGGATAGTGAACACTGAAGCTTTCTTT.

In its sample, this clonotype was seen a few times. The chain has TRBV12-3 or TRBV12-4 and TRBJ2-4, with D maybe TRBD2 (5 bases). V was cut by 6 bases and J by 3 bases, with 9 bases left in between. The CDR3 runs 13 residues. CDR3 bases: TGTGCCAGCAGCCGGGGAGTCAAAAACATTCAGTACTTC. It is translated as CASSRGVKNIQYF.

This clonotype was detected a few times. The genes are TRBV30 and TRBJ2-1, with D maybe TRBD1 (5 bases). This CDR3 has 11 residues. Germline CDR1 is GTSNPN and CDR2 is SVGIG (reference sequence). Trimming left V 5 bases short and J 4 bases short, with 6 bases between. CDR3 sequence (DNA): TGTGCCTGGGACAGTTACAATGAGCAGTTCTTC. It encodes CAWDSYNEQFF.

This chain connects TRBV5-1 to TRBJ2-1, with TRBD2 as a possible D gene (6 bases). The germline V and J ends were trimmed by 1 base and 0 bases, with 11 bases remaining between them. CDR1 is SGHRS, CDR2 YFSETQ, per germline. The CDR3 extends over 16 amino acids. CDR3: CASSLTSISSYNEQFF. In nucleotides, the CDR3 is TGCGCCAGCAGCTTGACTAGCATTAGCTCCTACAATGAGCAGTTCTTC.

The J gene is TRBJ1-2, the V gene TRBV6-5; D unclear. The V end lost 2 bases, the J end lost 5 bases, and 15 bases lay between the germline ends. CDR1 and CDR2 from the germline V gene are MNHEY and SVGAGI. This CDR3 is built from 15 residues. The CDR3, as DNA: TGTGCCAGCAGTTACATCCTGGGCAAGGGTTATGGCTACACCTTC. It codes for CASSYILGKGYGYTF.

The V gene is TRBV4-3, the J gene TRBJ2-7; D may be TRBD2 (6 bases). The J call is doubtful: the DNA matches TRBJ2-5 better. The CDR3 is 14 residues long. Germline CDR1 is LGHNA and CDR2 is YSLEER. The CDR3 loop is CASSQEGGAETQYF. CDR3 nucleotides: TGCGCCAGCAGCCAAGAAGGAGGGGCAGAGACCCAGTACTTC.

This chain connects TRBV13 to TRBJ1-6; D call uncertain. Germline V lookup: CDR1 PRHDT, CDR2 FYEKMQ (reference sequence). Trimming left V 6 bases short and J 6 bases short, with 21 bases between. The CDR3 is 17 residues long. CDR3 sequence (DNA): TGTGCCAGCAGATCTCTTGTTGGAATCCGAAGTAATTCACCCCTCCACTTT. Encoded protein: CASRSLVGIRSNSPLHF.

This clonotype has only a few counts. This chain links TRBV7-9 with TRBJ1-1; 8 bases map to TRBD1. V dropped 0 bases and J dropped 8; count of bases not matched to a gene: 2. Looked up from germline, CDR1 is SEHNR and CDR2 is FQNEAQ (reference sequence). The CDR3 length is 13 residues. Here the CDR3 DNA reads TGTGCCAGCAGCTTAGCAGGGGACAGGGAAGCTTTCTTT. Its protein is CASSLAGDREAFF.